This T cell receptor beta chain was recovered during a study of low-dose radiotherapy and immunotherapy resistance in tumors (dated by TCRdb to between 2020 and 2023). Background on the whole study: Patients in Cohort 1 were given 0.5 Gy per fraction every 2 weeks, and the prescribed total PTV dose was 6.5 Gy. Patients in Cohort 2 were given 1 Gy per fraction every two weeks, for a total of 13 Gy across 26 weeks. Nivolumab was administered intravenously as a 240 mg flat dose every two weeks, and ipilimumab was administered intravenously at 1 mg/kg every six weeks. Intravenous cyclophosphamide at 200 mg/m2 was administered every two weeks, one day ahead of each radiation and immunotherapy administration. Aspirin 300 mg was taken orally once daily by patients for four cycles, starting on cycle 1 day 1. Randomization of trial participants into treatment groups was not performed. The translational analysis covered eight patients: three from the first dose cohort and the first five from the second dose cohort.

This clonotype occurred a few times. No cognate antigen has been identified for it. No base quality values were provided; no much bigger clone lies one nucleotide off. In the paper's terms, the time point label means: before trial treatment. The donors took part in RACIN, a single-arm, phase I, dose-escalation trial that combined nivolumab, ipilimumab, aspirin, low-dose cyclophosphamide and low-dose radiotherapy. Eligible patients had advanced, TIL-negative solid tumors. Counted from cysteine to phenylalanine, this CDR3 has 16 amino acids. Just the 48-base CDR3 DNA is kept, in frame starting at base 1. Sequencing relied on an Illumina HiSeq 2500. First-strand cDNA was synthesized using Superscript III and a set of TRAV- and TRBV-specific primers, so that both TCRalpha and TCRbeta chains were covered. TCRs were amplified for about 20 PCR cycles with Phusion, using a constant-region primer paired with the adapter attached to the V primers. Amplification of the isolated mRNA was done with the MessageAmp II aRNA Amplification Kit, which involved a roughly 16-hour in vitro transcription at 37 degrees C. The Dynabeads mRNA DIRECT Purification Kit was used to isolate the mRNA for TCR sequencing. Indexed Illumina adapters were added in a second approximately 24-cycle Phusion PCR, and the resulting products were purified with AMPure XP beads. Regarding the original processing steps: Custom Perl scripts pooled TCR sequences encoding the same protein, removed out-of-frame sequences and computed each clonotype's abundance. TCR sequences supported by only a single read were excluded from analysis. Shannon entropy, Gini index, clonality, richness, and the frequency of TCRs shared between repertoires were included as repertoire metrics. TCRdb's own reprocessing of the public reads used fastp at Q25 and MiXCR and kept productive beta chains. Duplicate CDR3 protein sequences are folded into a single record with the most common DNA and genes. The V and J calls and clone size are TCRdb's, not the authors'. The sample data list some 82,000 distinct CDR3 sequences, and approximately 17% of these were observed just once. The top ten clonotypes cover 5% to 7% of the sample.

This sequence uses TRBV21-1 and TRBJ2-3. TRBV21-1 is reported as a pseudogene. The TCR originated in a male donor with prostate cancer. The sequencing used PBMCs, collected before treatment. Here is the DNA: TGTGCCAGCAGCCAATCAGTAAAAAAAACCACAGATACGCAGTATTTT. Its protein reads: CASSQSVKKTTDTQYF.